This passage covers 5 T cell receptor beta chains from one sample sequenced in a study of T cells in Graves' hyperthyroidism and ophthalmopathy. Amplification of TCR beta CDR3 regions used RNA as the template. First-round RT-PCR with HTBI primers amplified the TCR CDR3 region. TCRdb independently ran MiXCR on the multiplex PCR reads; one entry per CDR3 protein. The sample yields about 350,000 distinct CDR3 sequences, 17% seen once. The sequenced sample consisted of blood. These receptors came from a woman in her twenties or thirties with Graves' hyperthyroidism that later progressed to Graves' ophthalmopathy.

This clonotype was picked up a small number of times. V gene TRBV30 combines with J gene TRBJ1-1, with TRBD1 matching 7 bases. The length of the CDR3 is 13 residues. J gave up 5 bases and V 2 bases, and 5 bases lay outside the gene matches. Looked up from germline, CDR1 is GTSNPN and CDR2 is SVGIG (reference sequence). This CDR3 is CAWSRQGGTEAFF. The CDR3 DNA reads TGTGCCTGGAGTCGACAGGGAGGGACTGAAGCTTTCTTT.

V and J are TRBV9 and TRBJ1-5, with a possible D match to TRBD1 (5 bases). Germline V gene data show CDR1 as SGDLS and CDR2 as YYNGEE. V was clipped by 3 bases and J by 4 bases, with 20 bases between them. The CDR3 spans 17 residues. DNA for the CDR3: TGTGCCAGCAGCGACGGCCCCGGTCGGGGGGAAAATCAGCCCCAGCATTTT. Its translation: CASSDGPGRGENQPQHF.

Here the CDR3 DNA reads TGCAGCGTGGGGGGTTCCGGGACAGGACGTGCAACTAATGAAAAACTGTTTTTT. Protein product: CSVGGSGTGRATNEKLFF. J is TRBJ1-4 and V is TRBV29-1; 8 bases map to TRBD1. Germline V lookup: CDR1 SQVTM, CDR2 ANQGSEA. The CDR3 totals 18 residues. V lost 6 bases, J lost 0 bases, and 15 bases stayed unmatched.

This clonotype was observed a few times. This chain connects TRBV30 to TRBJ1-1, with 8 bases aligning to TRBD1. Germline V gene lookup returns CDR1 GTSNPN and CDR2 SVGIG (reference sequence). V shed 4 bases and J 2 bases; nucleotides not matched to a gene: 9. The CDR3 has 15 residues. The CDR3 protein is CAWNIGQGANTEAFF. In nucleotides, the CDR3 is TGTGCCTGGAACATTGGGCAGGGGGCCAACACTGAAGCTTTCTTT.

This clonotype has at least ten counts. The chain is built from TRBV6-6 and TRBJ1-1; D uncertain. CDR1 and CDR2 (germline): MNHNY, SVGAGI (reference sequence). The CDR3 length is 15 residues. V shed 3 bases and J shed 2 bases, with 13 bases lying between them. CDR3 protein: CASSYFTGENTEAFF. The CDR3 region has the DNA TGTGCCAGCAGTTATTTTACCGGGGAAAACACTGAAGCTTTCTTT.